Listed below are T cell receptor beta chains from one sample, sequenced in a study of blood T cell repertoires in COVID-19. Generated by immunoSEQ multiplex PCR, the TCRdb table keeps only in-frame clones and is missing some. The table has 300,000 or so clones, approximately 88% seen once. The specimen sequenced was peripheral blood. These receptors all come from a man between 18 and 35 years old who had recovered from COVID-19. CDR3s leave out the opening cysteine and the closing phenylalanine or tryptophan.

TRBJ1-1 | TRBV7-6 | ASSLSGLSEAF
TRBJ2-7 | TRBV5-1 | ASSSLPQGSSYEQY
TRBJ2-5 | TRBV4-3 | ASSLGNFGGGGETQY
TRBJ1-1 | TRBV5-4 | ASSLGTLNTEAF
TRBJ2-7 | TRBV6-6 | ASSPAGTAYEQY
TRBJ1-2 | TRBV6-5 | ASSYSKAATYT
TRBJ2-3 | TRBV27 | ASSLGGDTQY
TRBJ2-5 | TRBV5-1 | ASSQTLWTGRSAFQETQY
TRBJ2-5 | TRBV7-8 | ASATSGTGRETQY
TRBJ2-1 | TRBV2 | ASSLGRDWAEQF
TRBJ1-1 | TRBV11-1 | ASSLTGALNTEAF
TRBJ1-1 | TRBV5-1 | ASSLAPSGATTEAF
TRBJ1-2 | TRBV6-1 | ASSPPMNYGYT
TRBJ2-3 | TRBV14 | ASSAVVTDTQY
TRBJ2-1 | TRBV7-9 | ASSTPGQGKF
TRBJ1-1 | TRBV7-3 | ASSQQGVNTEAF
TRBJ2-1 | TRBV7-9 | ASSPWDREYNNEQF
TRBJ2-1 | TRBV7-3 | ASSLIPAGVQNEQF
TRBJ2-1 | TRBV6-5 | ASRYGPSGDSEQF
TRBJ2-7 | TRBV6-5 | ASSLGLSYEQY
TRBJ2-7 | TRBV5-4 | ASSFGRGQSEQY
TRBJ2-1 | TRBV4-1 | ASSHQHPLDYNEQF
TRBJ1-1 | TRBV19 | ASSREDRDHSEAF
TRBJ2-2 | TRBV28 | ASRSRDINTGELF
TRBJ1-3 | TRBV18 | ASSPGQGSGNTIY
TRBJ1-1 | TRBV5-6 | ASSYQGGTEAF
TRBJ1-4 | TRBV5-6 | ASSSRTGDTGKLF
TRBJ1-1 | TRBV15 | ATSRDSWTESAEAF
TRBJ2-2 | TRBV6-6 | ASSYEGVPNTGELF
TRBJ2-3 | TRBV30 | AWSDGGTQY
TRBJ2-3 | TRBV19 | ASSTSGTRFDTQY
TRBJ1-2 | TRBV2 | ASIRGLMDGYT
TRBJ1-6 | TRBV19 | ASSLTGYSPLH
TRBJ2-3 | TRBV11-3 | ASSPLAGTSTDTQY
TRBJ1-5 | TRBV6-4 | ASSDGPNQPQH
TRBJ2-1 | TRBV25-1 | ASSETGGTVNEQF
TRBJ1-1 | TRBV30 | AWNIQDPSTEAF
TRBJ1-2 | TRBV7-9 | ASSPSDRTNYGYT
TRBJ1-5 | TRBV27 | ASSPTGGAYREPQH
TRBJ2-7 | TRBV27 | ASSLAGPSYEQY
TRBJ1-2 | TRBV29-1 | SVARAVRYGYT
TRBJ2-3 | TRBV7-9 | ASGGGDSTDTQY
TRBJ2-7 | TRBV2 | ASSSQEGLADPPGEQY
TRBJ2-2 | TRBV2 | ASSDVDREAGELF
TRBJ2-1 | TRBV3-1/TRBV3-2 | ASSTQLAGGNEQF
TRBJ1-1 | TRBV27 | ASSFSQRNTEAF
TRBJ1-4 | TRBV9 | ASSPRTGGATNEKLF
TRBJ2-7 | TRBV7-9 | ASSFSGTGTYEQY
TRBJ1-5 | TRBV15 | ATSPLTDDPHQPQH
TRBJ2-7 | TRBV6-5 | ASSYSIGVRSYEQY
TRBJ1-1 | TRBV18 | ASSPQGVVDTEAF
TRBJ2-7 | TRBV6-1 | ASSDRTSGYEQY
TRBJ2-1 | TRBV5-1 | ASSTRLAGMTSNEQF
TRBJ2-1 | TRBV9 | ASSPRAANEQF
TRBJ2-5 | TRBV5-1 | ASSPYRAQETQY
TRBJ2-5 | TRBV7-9 | ASSIWDREQETQY
TRBJ2-2 | TRBV4-2 | ASSHAEAGELF
TRBJ1-5 | TRBV3-1/TRBV3-2 | ASSQAGLSQPQH
TRBJ1-1 | TRBV9 | ASLQGGGGKNTEAF
TRBJ2-2 | TRBV19 | ASRDGTGRSGTGELF